The 14 T cell receptor beta chains listed next were all sequenced from one sample in a study of pediatric ulcerative colitis. Only in-frame clones appear in the TCRdb table, and some are missing; sequencing was by immunoSEQ multiplex PCR. The sample contains about 36,000 clones, around four fifths of which appear only once. Source material: blood. The receptors shown here come from a girl aged 10 to 17 with moderate ulcerative colitis.

The chain links TRBV7-9 to TRBJ1-1; D perhaps matches TRBD1 (6 bases). CDR3 length: 17 amino acids. The V gene's germline CDR1 is SEHNR and CDR2 FQNEAQ (reference sequence). V was clipped by 2 bases and J by 4 bases, with 20 bases between them. The CDR3 DNA reads TGTGCCAGCAGCTTACCCCGGACAGACACCCCCGGCACTGAAGCTTTCTTT. This encodes CASSLPRTDTPGTEAFF.

The V gene is TRBV9, the J gene TRBJ2-3; D perhaps matches TRBD2 (6 bases). CDR1 and CDR2 (germline): SGDLS, YYNGEE. The V end lost 0 bases, the J end lost 0 bases, and 11 bases lay between the germline ends. This CDR3 has 16 residues. The CDR3 DNA sequence: TGTGCCAGCAGCGTAGCCGGGGGTATAAGCACAGATACGCAGTATTTT. It codes for CASSVAGGISTDTQYF.

The chain joins TRBV19 to TRBJ1-4; D ambiguous. Germline lookup yields CDR1 LNHDA and CDR2 SQIVND (reference sequence). V was cut by 3 bases and J by 7 bases, with 9 bases left in between. The CDR3 totals 13 residues. This chain's CDR3 is CASSINGGEKLFF. CDR3 DNA sequence: TGTGCCAGTAGTATCAACGGCGGTGAAAAACTGTTTTTT. The complete variable domain, with remaining parts taken from reference TRBV19 and TRBJ1-4, reads DGGITQSPKYLFRKEGQNVTLSCEQNLNHDAMYWYRQDPGQGLRLIYYSQIVNDFQKGDIAEGYSVSREKKESFPLTVTSAQKNPTAFYLCASSINGGEKLFFGSGTQLSVL.

This clone was observed a single time. The genes are TRBV25-1 and TRBJ2-1; no reliable D call. CDR1 MGHDK and CDR2 SYGVNS come from the germline V gene. V was shortened by 6 bases and J by 10 bases, with 13 bases between the two germline ends. The CDR3 runs 12 residues. The CDR3 coding sequence is TGTGCCAGCAGGGATAGACCCGGGGAGCAGTTCTTC. Translated: CASRDRPGEQFF.

The chain has TRBV19 and TRBJ1-4; D not resolved. CDR3 size: 15 residues. The germline gives CDR1 LNHDA, CDR2 SQIVND (reference sequence). Trimming pared 5 bases from V and 1 base from J, leaving 11 bases between. The CDR3 here is CASSPGRRTNEKLFF. The CDR3 nucleotides are TGTGCCAGTAGTCCTGGACGGAGAACTAATGAAAAACTGTTTTTT.

The V call is TRBV4-1, the J call TRBJ1-2, with 12 bases aligning to TRBD1. The CDR3 has 15 amino acids. The V gene's germline CDR1 is MGHRA and CDR2 YSYEKL. V lost 3 bases and J lost 2; bases outside the gene matches: 1. The CDR3 DNA reads TGCGCCAGCAGCCACGGGACAGGGGGCAACTATGGCTACACCTTC. Protein sequence: CASSHGTGGNYGYTF.

This chain connects TRBV29-1 to TRBJ1-4; D call uncertain. This CDR3 has 13 amino acids. V was pared by 5 bases and J by 6 bases, with 13 bases between. Per the germline V gene, CDR1 is SQVTM and CDR2 is ANQGSEA. The chain's CDR3 is CSVSKGLDEKLFF. The CDR3 nucleotides are TGCAGCGTTTCCAAAGGATTAGATGAAAAACTGTTTTTT.

The genes are TRBV2 and TRBJ1-4, with D perhaps matching TRBD1 (6 bases). There are 16 residues in the CDR3. Per germline, CDR1 SNHLY and CDR2 FYNNEI. The V end lost 1 base, the J end lost 8 bases, and 17 bases lay between the germline ends. The CDR3 DNA reads as TGTGCCAGCAGTGAAGTAGCGGGCAGGGGTTGGGAAAAACTGTTTTTT. This encodes CASSEVAGRGWEKLFF.

The chain recombines TRBV5-1 with TRBJ2-3; 8 nucleotides agree with TRBD2. This CDR3 has 16 amino acids. With 3 bases clipped from V and 6 bases from J, the junction kept 12 bases outside the gene matches. Germline CDR1 SGHRS, CDR2 YFSETQ. CDR3 in amino acids: CASSSGWPSGSDTQYF. DNA for the CDR3: TGCGCCAGCAGCTCCGGGTGGCCTAGCGGGTCGGATACGCAGTATTTT.

The chain joins TRBV29-1 to TRBJ1-2, with D hard to call. The germline gives CDR1 SQVTM, CDR2 ANQGSEA. This CDR3 region has 12 residues. V lost 7 bases and J lost 2, with 11 bases in between. The CDR3 region has the DNA TGCAGCGCCCCGGTCCCAAACTATGGCTACACCTTC. This encodes CSAPVPNYGYTF. The full variable domain, completed using reference TRBV29-1 and TRBJ1-2, is SAVISQKPSRDICQRGTSLTIQCQVDSQVTMMFWYRQQPGQSLTLIATANQGSEATYESGFVIDKFPISRPNLTFSTLTVSNMSPEDSSIYLCSAPVPNYGYTFGSGTRLTVV.

The chain carries TRBV7-9 and TRBJ1-5; 7 positions agree with TRBD1. The trim removed 3 bases at V and 2 bases at J, leaving 4 bases unmatched. Germline V gene data show CDR1 as SEHNR and CDR2 as FQNEAQ (reference sequence). The CDR3 loop spans 15 amino acids. The CDR3 loop is CASSFGGQGNQPQHF. The DNA for the CDR3 is TGTGCCAGCAGCTTTGGCGGACAGGGCAATCAGCCCCAGCATTTT.

V usage is TRBV11-2 and J usage is TRBJ2-1; 7 bases map to TRBD1. Germline CDR1 reads SGHAT; CDR2 reads FQNNGV. There are 14 residues in the CDR3. J lost 5 bases, V lost 5 bases, and 6 bases had no gene match. In DNA, the CDR3 is TGTGCCAGCAGCGTCGGGACAGCCGACAATGAGCAGTTCTTC. This encodes CASSVGTADNEQFF.

Turning to this clone: The junction shows a germline mismatch at one end, possibly a read error. The genes are TRBV27 and TRBJ2-5; 8 bases agree with TRBD2. Germline CDR1 is MNHEY and CDR2 is SMNVEV (reference sequence). CDR3 size: 12 residues. The CDR3 DNA sequence: TGTGCCAGCAGTTTACGCGGGAGGTCTCTGAACTTC. Its protein is CASSLRGRSLNF.

V and J are TRBV27 and TRBJ2-5, with 8 bases identical to TRBD1. V was clipped by 6 bases and J by 5 bases; unmatched bases: 5. The CDR3 consists of 13 residues. Germline CDR1 reads MNHEY; CDR2 reads SMNVEV (reference sequence). The CDR3: CASSRTGRETQYF. Here the CDR3 DNA reads TGTGCCAGCAGCCGGACAGGGAGGGAGACCCAGTACTTC.